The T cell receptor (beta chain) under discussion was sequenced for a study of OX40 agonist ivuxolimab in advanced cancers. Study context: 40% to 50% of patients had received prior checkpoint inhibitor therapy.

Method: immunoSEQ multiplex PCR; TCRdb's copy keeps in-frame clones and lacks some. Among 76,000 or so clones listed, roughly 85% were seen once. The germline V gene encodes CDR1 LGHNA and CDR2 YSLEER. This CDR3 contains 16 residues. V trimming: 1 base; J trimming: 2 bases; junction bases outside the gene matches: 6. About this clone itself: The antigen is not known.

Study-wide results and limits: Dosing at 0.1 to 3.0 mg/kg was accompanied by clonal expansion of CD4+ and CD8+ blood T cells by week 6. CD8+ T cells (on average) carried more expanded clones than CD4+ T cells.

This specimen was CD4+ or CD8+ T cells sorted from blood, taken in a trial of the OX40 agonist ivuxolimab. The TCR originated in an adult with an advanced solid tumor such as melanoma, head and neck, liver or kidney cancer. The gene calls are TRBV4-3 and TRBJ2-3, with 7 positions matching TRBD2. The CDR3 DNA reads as TGCGCCAGCAGCCAAGGGACTAGGGCCAACACAGATACGCAGTATTTT. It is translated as CASSQGTRANTDTQYF.